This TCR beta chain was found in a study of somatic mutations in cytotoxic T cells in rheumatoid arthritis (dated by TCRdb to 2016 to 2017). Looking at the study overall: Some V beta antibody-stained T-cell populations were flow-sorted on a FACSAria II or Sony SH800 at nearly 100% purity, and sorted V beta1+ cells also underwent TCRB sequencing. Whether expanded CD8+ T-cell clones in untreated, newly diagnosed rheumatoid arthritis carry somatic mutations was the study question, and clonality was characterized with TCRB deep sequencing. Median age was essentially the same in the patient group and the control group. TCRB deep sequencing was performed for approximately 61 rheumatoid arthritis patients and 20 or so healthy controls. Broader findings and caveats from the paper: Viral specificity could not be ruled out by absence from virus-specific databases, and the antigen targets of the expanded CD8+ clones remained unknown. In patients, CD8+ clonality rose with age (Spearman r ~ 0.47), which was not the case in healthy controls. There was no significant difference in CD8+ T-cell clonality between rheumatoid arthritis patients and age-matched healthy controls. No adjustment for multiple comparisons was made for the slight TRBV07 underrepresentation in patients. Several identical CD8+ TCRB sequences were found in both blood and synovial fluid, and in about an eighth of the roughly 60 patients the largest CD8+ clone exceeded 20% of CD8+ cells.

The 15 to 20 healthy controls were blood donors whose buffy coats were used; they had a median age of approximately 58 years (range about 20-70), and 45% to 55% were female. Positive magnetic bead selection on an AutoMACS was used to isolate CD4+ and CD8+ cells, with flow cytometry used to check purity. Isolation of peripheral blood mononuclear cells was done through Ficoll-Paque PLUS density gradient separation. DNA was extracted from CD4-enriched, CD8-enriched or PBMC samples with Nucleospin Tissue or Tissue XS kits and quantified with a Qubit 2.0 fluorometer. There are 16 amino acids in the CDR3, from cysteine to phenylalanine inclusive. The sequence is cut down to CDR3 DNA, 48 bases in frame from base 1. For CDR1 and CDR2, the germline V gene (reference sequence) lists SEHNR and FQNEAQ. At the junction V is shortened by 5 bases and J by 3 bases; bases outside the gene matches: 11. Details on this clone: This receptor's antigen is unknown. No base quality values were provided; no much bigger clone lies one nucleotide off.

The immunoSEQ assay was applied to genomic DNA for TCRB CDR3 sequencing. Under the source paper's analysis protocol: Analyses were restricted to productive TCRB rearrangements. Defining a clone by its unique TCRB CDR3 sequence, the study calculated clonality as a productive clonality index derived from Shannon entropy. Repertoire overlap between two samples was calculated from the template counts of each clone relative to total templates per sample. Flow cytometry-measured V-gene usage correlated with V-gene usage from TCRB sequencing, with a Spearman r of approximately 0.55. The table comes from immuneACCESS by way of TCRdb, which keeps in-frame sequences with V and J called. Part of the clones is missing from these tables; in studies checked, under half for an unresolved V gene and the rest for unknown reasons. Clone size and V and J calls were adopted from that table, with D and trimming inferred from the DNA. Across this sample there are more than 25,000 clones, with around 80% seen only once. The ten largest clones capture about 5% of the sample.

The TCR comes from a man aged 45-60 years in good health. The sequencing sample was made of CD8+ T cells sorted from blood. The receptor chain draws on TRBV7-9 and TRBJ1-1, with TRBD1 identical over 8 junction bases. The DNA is TGTGCCAGCAGCACACCCCGACAGGGGCAGGACACTGAAGCTTTCTTT. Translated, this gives CASSTPRQGQDTEAFF.